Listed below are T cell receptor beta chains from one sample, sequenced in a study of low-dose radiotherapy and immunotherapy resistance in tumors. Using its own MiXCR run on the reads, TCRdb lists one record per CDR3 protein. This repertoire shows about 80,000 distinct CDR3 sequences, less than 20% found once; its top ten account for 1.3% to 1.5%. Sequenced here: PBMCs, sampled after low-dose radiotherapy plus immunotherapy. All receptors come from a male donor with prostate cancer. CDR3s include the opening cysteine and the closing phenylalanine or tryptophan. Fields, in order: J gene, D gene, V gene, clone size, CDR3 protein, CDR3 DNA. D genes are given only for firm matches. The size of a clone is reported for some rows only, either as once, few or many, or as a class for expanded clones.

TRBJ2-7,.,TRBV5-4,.,CASTGATYEQYF,TGTGCCAGCACCGGGGCAACCTACGAGCAGTACTTC
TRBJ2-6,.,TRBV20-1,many,CSAPGVDGANVLTF,TGCAGTGCCCCCGGCGTTGACGGGGCCAACGTCCTGACTTTC
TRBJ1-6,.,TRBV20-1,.,CSASEGTRNSPLHF,TGCAGTGCTAGTGAGGGTACAAGGAATTCACCCCTCCACTTT
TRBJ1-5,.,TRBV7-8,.,CASSQLDVSPNQPQHF,TGTGCCAGCAGCCAACTGGACGTAAGTCCCAATCAGCCCCAGCATTTT
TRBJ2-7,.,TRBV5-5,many,CASSPERDNSYEQYF,TGTGCCAGCAGCCCGGAGCGGGACAACTCCTACGAGCAGTACTTC
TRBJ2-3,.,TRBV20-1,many,CSFLPRDSFTDTQYF,TGCAGCTTTTTACCCCGGGACTCTTTCACAGATACGCAGTATTTT
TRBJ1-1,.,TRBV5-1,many,CASTQQGGNTEAFF,TGCGCCAGCACCCAACAGGGAGGGAACACTGAAGCTTTCTTT
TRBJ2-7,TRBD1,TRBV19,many,CASSAGQGAEEQYF,TGTGCCAGTAGTGCCGGACAGGGGGCGGAAGAGCAGTACTTC
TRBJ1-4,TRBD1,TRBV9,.,CASSETGSANEKLFF,TGTGCCAGCAGCGAGACAGGGTCAGCTAATGAAAAACTGTTTTTT
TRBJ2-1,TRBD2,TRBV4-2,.,CASSQDTGLAYNEQFF,TGTGCCAGCAGCCAAGATACAGGACTAGCCTACAATGAGCAGTTCTTC
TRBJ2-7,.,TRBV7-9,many,CASSLPSTYEQYF,TGTGCCAGCAGCTTACCAAGCACCTACGAGCAGTACTTC
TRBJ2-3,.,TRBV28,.,CASSLSKGADTQYF,TGTGCCAGCAGTTTATCGAAAGGCGCAGATACGCAGTATTTT
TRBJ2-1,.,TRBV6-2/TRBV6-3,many,CASSPNRGGGYNEQFF,TGTGCCAGCAGCCCGAATCGAGGGGGAGGATACAATGAGCAGTTCTTC
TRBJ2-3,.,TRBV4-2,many,CASSQDEGFTTDTQYF,TGTGCCAGCAGCCAAGATGAGGGTTTTACAACAGATACGCAGTATTTT
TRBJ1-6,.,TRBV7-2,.,CASSPGSSPLHF,TGTGCCAGCAGCCCCGGAAGTTCACCCCTCCACTTT
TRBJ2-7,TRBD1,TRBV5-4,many,CASSRTGDYEQYF,TGTGCCAGCAGCCGGACAGGGGACTACGAGCAGTACTTC
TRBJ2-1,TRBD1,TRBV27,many,CASSLETGALEIDNEQFF,TGTGCCAGCAGTTTGGAAACAGGGGCGTTAGAAATTGACAATGAGCAGTTCTTC
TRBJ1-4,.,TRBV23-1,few,CASTTTSNNEKLFF,TGCGCCAGCACAACGACATCGAATAATGAAAAACTGTTTTTT
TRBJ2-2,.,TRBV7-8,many,CASSPGGSANGGELFF,TGTGCCAGCAGCCCTGGCGGCTCCGCGAATGGCGGGGAGCTGTTTTTT
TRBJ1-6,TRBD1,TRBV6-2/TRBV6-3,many,CASGSGGLYNSPLHF,TGTGCCAGCGGATCAGGGGGCCTTTATAATTCACCCCTCCACTTT
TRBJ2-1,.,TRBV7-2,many,CASSPTRLGQSYNEQFF,TGTGCCAGCAGCCCCACTCGACTAGGTCAGTCCTACAATGAGCAGTTCTTC
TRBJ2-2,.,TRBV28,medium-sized,CASPGAPRNTGELFF,TGTGCCAGCCCCGGGGCCCCTCGGAACACCGGGGAGCTGTTTTTT
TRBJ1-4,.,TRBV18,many,CASSPTPTGRGEKLFF,TGTGCCAGCTCCCCGACCCCTACAGGGCGAGGTGAAAAACTGTTTTTT
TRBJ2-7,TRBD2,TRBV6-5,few,CASSQTSGRREQYF,TGTGCCAGCAGCCAGACTAGCGGCCGTAGGGAGCAGTACTTC
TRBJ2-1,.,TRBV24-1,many,CATSDGLKTYNEQFF,TGTGCCACCAGTGATGGACTGAAGACCTACAATGAGCAGTTCTTC
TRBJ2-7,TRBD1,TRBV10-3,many,CAISGGQGNYEQYF,TGTGCCATCAGTGGGGGACAGGGGAACTACGAGCAGTACTTC
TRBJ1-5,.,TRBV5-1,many,CASSFGVNQPQHF,TGCGCCAGCAGCTTCGGGGTAAATCAGCCCCAGCATTTT
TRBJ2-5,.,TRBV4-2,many,CASSQEGRSETQYF,TGTGCCAGCAGCCAAGAGGGCCGATCGGAGACCCAGTACTTC
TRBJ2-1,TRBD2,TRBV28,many,CASTPTSGRAISYNEQFF,TGTGCCAGCACCCCGACTAGCGGGAGGGCTATCTCCTACAATGAGCAGTTCTTC
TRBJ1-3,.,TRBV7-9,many,CASSLGLTGYSGNTIYF,TGTGCCAGCAGCTTAGGACTTACAGGGTATTCTGGAAACACCATATATTTT
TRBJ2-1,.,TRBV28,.,CASSLSGGRMFF,TGTGCCAGCAGTTTATCAGGGGGGCGAATGTTCTTC
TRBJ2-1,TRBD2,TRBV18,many,CASSRPGLAGGPNEQFF,TGTGCCAGCTCACGTCCGGGACTAGCGGGAGGGCCGAATGAGCAGTTCTTC
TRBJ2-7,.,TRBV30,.,CACLKPGHNYEQYF,TGTGCCTGCCTTAAGCCGGGACATAACTACGAGCAGTACTTC
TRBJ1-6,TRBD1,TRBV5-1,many,CASSSDGQGGSPLHF,TGCGCCAGCAGCTCGGACGGACAGGGGGGATCACCCCTCCACTTT
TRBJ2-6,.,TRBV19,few,CASKKADNGGSGANVLTF,TGTGCCAGTAAAAAGGCGGATAATGGGGGCTCTGGGGCCAACGTCCTGACTTTC
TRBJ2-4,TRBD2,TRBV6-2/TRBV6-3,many,CASTLTGGVNIQYF,TGTGCCAGCACCCTAACGGGGGGAGTGAACATTCAGTACTTC
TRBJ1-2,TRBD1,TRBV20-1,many,CSARAPGQGAPGYTF,TGCAGTGCTAGAGCCCCGGGACAGGGGGCGCCTGGCTACACCTTC